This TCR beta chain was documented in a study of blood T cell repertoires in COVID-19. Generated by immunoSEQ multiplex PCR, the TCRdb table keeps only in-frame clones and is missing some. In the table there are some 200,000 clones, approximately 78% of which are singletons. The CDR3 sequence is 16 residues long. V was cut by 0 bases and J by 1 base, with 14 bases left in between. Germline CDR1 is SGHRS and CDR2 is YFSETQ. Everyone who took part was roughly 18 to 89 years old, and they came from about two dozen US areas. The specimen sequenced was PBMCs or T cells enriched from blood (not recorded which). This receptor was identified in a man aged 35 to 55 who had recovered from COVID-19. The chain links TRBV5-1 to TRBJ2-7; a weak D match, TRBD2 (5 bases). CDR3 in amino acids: CASSLGGFGLSYEQYF. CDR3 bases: TGCGCCAGCAGCTTGGGAGGGTTCGGCCTTTCCTACGAGCAGTACTTC. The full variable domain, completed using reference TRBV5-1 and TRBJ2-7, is KAGVTQTPRYLIKTRGQQVTLSCSPISGHRSVSWYQQTPGQGLQFLFEYFSETQRNKGNFPGRFSGRQFSNSRSEMNVSTLELGDSALYLCASSLGGFGLSYEQYFGPGTRLTVT.